One and the same sample provided the 23 T cell receptor beta chains below, sequenced in a study of T-cell reconstitution after alpha-beta-depleted transplantation in children. TCRbeta library construction was performed incorporating unique molecular identifiers. TCRdb redid the calling of the PCR reads with MiXCR, one entry per CDR3 protein. The sample contains roughly 240,000 distinct CDR3 sequences, 6.5% to 9% of which appear only once. The sequencing used PBMCs, mostly from graft donor cells, collected 180 days after TCRalphabeta/CD19-depleted stem cell transplant. These TCRs come from a male patient younger than 18 who had a stem cell transplant for acute lymphoblastic leukemia, so the T cells may come from the graft donor.

This clonotype has ten or more counts. The rearrangement uses TRBV7-9 and TRBJ2-2; D is possibly TRBD1 or TRBD2 (5 bases each). The CDR3 has 15 amino acids. The V and J ends lost 5 bases and 0 bases respectively, with 10 bases between them. CDR1 SEHNR and CDR2 FQNEAQ come from the germline V gene (reference sequence). In nucleotides, the CDR3 is TGTGCCAGCAGCCGGGACGTCACGAACACCGGGGAGCTGTTTTTT. Protein sequence: CASSRDVTNTGELFF.

This clonotype was counted at least ten times. The chain employs TRBV5-1 and TRBJ2-1, with 10 bases identical to TRBD2. Germline CDR1 SGHRS, CDR2 YFSETQ. This CDR3 is 15 amino acids long. V was pared by 9 bases and J by 4 bases, with 10 bases of the junction left unmatched. The CDR3: CAKRLAGEVYNEQFF. The CDR3 DNA reads TGCGCCAAAAGACTAGCGGGCGAGGTGTACAATGAGCAGTTCTTC.

This clonotype was detected many times. The CDR3 sequence is CASSADRGNSPLHF. The CDR3 DNA reads TGTGCCAGCAGTGCGGACAGGGGAAATTCACCCCTCCACTTT. The chain combines TRBV6-1 with TRBJ1-6; 9 bases map to TRBD1. The germline V gene has CDR1 MNHNS and CDR2 SASEGT. V lost 4 bases and J lost 7; bases outside the gene matches: 2. The CDR3 extends over 14 amino acids.

In its sample, this clonotype was seen many times. The chain joins TRBV7-9 to TRBJ2-5; D call uncertain. V lost 1 base and J 3 bases, leaving 6 bases between the germline ends. Germline assignment: CDR1 SEHNR and CDR2 FQNEAQ (reference sequence). This CDR3 spans 13 amino acids. CDR3 loop: CASSLVGKETQYF. Written as DNA, the CDR3 is TGTGCCAGCAGCTTAGTGGGGAAAGAGACCCAGTACTTC.

This clonotype appeared many times. The rearrangement links TRBV28 to TRBJ2-3; 9 bases fit TRBD2. CDR1 and CDR2 (germline): MDHEN, SYDVKM. J was trimmed by 3 bases and V by 5 bases; bases with no gene match: 6. CDR3 length equals 15 residues. The CDR3 sequence: CASSVPGLATDTQYF. DNA of the CDR3: TGTGCCAGCAGTGTACCGGGACTAGCAACAGATACGCAGTATTTT.

This clonotype was observed at least ten times. The chain is built from TRBV4-3 and TRBJ2-7; the D gene is possibly TRBD1 (6 bases). CDR1 and CDR2 (germline): LGHNA, YSLEER. Trimming stripped 0 bases from V and 4 bases from J, with 13 bases between. The CDR3 totals 15 residues. CDR3 coding DNA: TGCGCCAGCAGCCAAGACGGCGGGCAGGGGTACGAGCAGTACTTC. It specifies CASSQDGGQGYEQYF.

The chain has TRBV25-1 and TRBJ2-1; TRBD2 agrees at 7 bases. After removal of 10 bases from V and 4 bases from J, the junction contained 19 bases not matched to a gene. Germline V gene sequence: CDR1 MGHDK, CDR2 SYGVNS. The CDR3 totals 17 residues. Here the CDR3 reads CAIGPGASGYLYNEQFF. The DNA of the CDR3 is TGTGCCATCGGGCCCGGGGCTAGCGGTTACCTTTACAATGAGCAGTTCTTC.

There are many counts of this clonotype. V gene TRBV19 combines with J gene TRBJ1-2; no clear D gene. Germline V lookup: CDR1 LNHDA, CDR2 SQIVND (reference sequence). There are 12 residues in the CDR3. V lost 3 bases, J lost 8 bases, and 10 bases lay in between. The CDR3 nucleotides are TGTGCCAGTAGTATCGGATTATCCGGCTACACCTTC. This encodes CASSIGLSGYTF.

This clonotype was recorded a few times. The J gene is TRBJ2-3, the V gene TRBV7-6; the match to TRBD2 covers 8 bases. CDR1 and CDR2 from the germline V gene are SGHVS and FNYEAQ. The CDR3 runs to 14 residues. V was pared by 6 bases and J by 4 bases, with 6 bases of the junction left unmatched. CDR3 protein: CASSLSGSSDTQYF. The CDR3 DNA is TGTGCCAGCAGTCTCAGCGGGAGTTCAGATACGCAGTATTTT.

This clonotype was picked up a small number of times. V is TRBV28 and J is TRBJ2-7; D is undetermined. V was pared by 10 bases and J by 0 bases, with 13 bases between. This CDR3 comprises 13 residues. In germline, CDR1 is MDHEN, CDR2 SYDVKM. In DNA, the CDR3 is TGTGCCACCCGTCCCGGGTACTCCTACGAGCAGTACTTC. It translates to CATRPGYSYEQYF.

In its sample, this clonotype was seen many times. The rearrangement links TRBV4-3 to TRBJ1-4; tentative D call: TRBD1 (5 bases). Germline V gene lookup returns CDR1 LGHNA and CDR2 YSLEER. Trimming removed 1 base at V and 3 bases at J, with 9 bases between. The CDR3 extends over 15 amino acids. This CDR3 is CASSQGQGPNEKLFF. In DNA, the CDR3 is TGCGCCAGCAGCCAAGGGCAGGGCCCTAATGAAAAACTGTTTTTT.

This clonotype was counted ten times or more. The CDR3 DNA follows: TGCGCCAGCAGCCAAAACGATTATACGCAGTATTTT. Amino acids: CASSQNDYTQYF. The chain is built from TRBV4-1 and TRBJ2-3, with D uncertain. Trimming cost V 2 bases and J 7 bases, with 7 bases left between them. CDR1 is MGHRA, CDR2 YSYEKL, per germline. CDR3 length equals 12 residues.

This clonotype showed up many times. The V and J genes are TRBV14 and TRBJ2-2, with no clear D. The CDR3 is 13 amino acids. Trimming took off 4 bases at V and 6 bases at J, with 9 bases between the two ends. Germline CDR1 and CDR2: SGHDN and FVKESK. CDR3 sequence: CASSPNIPGELFF. CDR3 sequence (DNA): TGTGCCAGCAGCCCTAATATCCCCGGGGAGCTGTTTTTT.

The gene calls are TRBV12-3 or TRBV12-4 and TRBJ1-2; D is uncertain. The CDR3 spans 13 residues. Trimming stripped 3 bases from V and 6 bases from J, with 11 bases between. The CDR3 loop is CASSLNGRHGYTF. As DNA, the CDR3 is TGTGCCAGCAGTTTGAACGGGCGGCATGGCTACACCTTC.

There are many counts of this clonotype. The V call is TRBV9, the J call TRBJ2-1; either TRBD1 or TRBD2 may supply D (5 bases each). This CDR3 comprises 19 residues. Per the germline V gene, CDR1 is SGDLS and CDR2 is YYNGEE. Deletions cut 3 bases from V and 0 bases from J, with 22 bases between. The CDR3 loop is CASSGTGTGWPSSYNEQFF. In DNA, the CDR3 is TGTGCCAGCAGCGGAACCGGGACGGGGTGGCCGAGCTCCTACAATGAGCAGTTCTTC.

Many counts were recorded for this clonotype. The CDR3 spells CASSLVAGLTGDTQYF. The CDR3 DNA is TGTGCCAGCAGCTTAGTAGCGGGTCTTACGGGAGATACGCAGTATTTT. This sequence joins TRBV7-2 and TRBJ2-3, with 7 bases identical to TRBD2. Trimming cost V 1 base and J 5 bases; bases outside gene matches: 9. Germline V gene data show CDR1 as SGHTA and CDR2 as FQGNSA. The CDR3 sequence is 16 residues long.

This clonotype showed up many times. The rearrangement joins TRBV4-2 to TRBJ2-5, with D perhaps given as TRBD1 or TRBD2 (5 bases each). The CDR3 sequence is 13 residues long. CDR1 and CDR2 from the germline V gene are LGHNA and YNFKEQ. Trimming pared 5 bases from V and 4 bases from J, leaving 11 bases between. CDR3 loop: CASSVGGRETQYF. The DNA of the CDR3 is TGTGCCAGCAGCGTTGGGGGTCGAGAGACCCAGTACTTC.

This clonotype was seen many times. V usage is TRBV29-1 and J usage is TRBJ1-3; 10 bases line up with TRBD1. Losses at the gene ends were 4 bases for V and 4 bases for J; bases not matched to a gene: 4. The CDR3 consists of 14 residues. CDR1 is SQVTM and CDR2 is ANQGSEA in the germline V gene. CDR3 sequence (DNA): TGCAGCGTTGGGACAGGGGGATTCGGAAACACCATATATTTT. This gives the protein CSVGTGGFGNTIYF.

This clonotype occurred many times. The chain links TRBV12-3 or TRBV12-4 to TRBJ1-2; TRBD1 might be the D (5 bases). The CDR3 loop spans 13 amino acids. V lost 6 bases, J lost 7 bases, and 15 bases lay in between. The DNA of the CDR3 is TGTGCCAGCAGCAAGACAGACTCGCGTGGCTACACCTTC. Protein product: CASSKTDSRGYTF.

The J gene is TRBJ2-6, the V gene TRBV19; D remains ambiguous. Trimming pared 2 bases from V and 0 bases from J, leaving 11 bases between. The CDR3 spans 17 residues. The germline V gene has CDR1 LNHDA and CDR2 SQIVND (reference sequence). For the CDR3, the DNA is TGTGCCAGTAGTATATTAGGAAGGAGCTCTGGGGCCAACGTCCTGACTTTC. This codes for CASSILGRSSGANVLTF.

This clonotype was counted ten times or more. The rearrangement uses TRBV7-6 and TRBJ2-5, with D maybe TRBD2 (5 bases). The V and J ends lost 2 bases and 5 bases respectively, with 21 bases between them. Germline CDR1 and CDR2: SGHVS and FNYEAQ. The CDR3 covers 17 residues. As DNA, the CDR3 is TGTGCCAGCAGCTTAAAATTTGCGGGCCGATTTTTGGAGACCCAGTACTTC. Translated, it gives CASSLKFAGRFLETQYF.

This clonotype was detected ten times or more. J is TRBJ2-3 and V is TRBV27, with TRBD2 as a possible D gene (5 bases). The length of the CDR3 is 14 residues. Trimming cost V 2 bases and J 5 bases, with 11 bases left between them. Germline assignment: CDR1 MNHEY and CDR2 SMNVEV (reference sequence). The CDR3 sequence: CASSLSEAGDTQYF. The CDR3 DNA reads TGTGCCAGCAGTTTAAGTGAGGCGGGAGATACGCAGTATTTT.

This clonotype was detected many times. As DNA, the CDR3 is TGTGCCATCAGTGAGTCGTCGGGGAGGGGCCCGTACGAGCAGTACTTC. Protein product: CAISESSGRGPYEQYF. This sequence joins TRBV10-3 and TRBJ2-7; 7 positions agree with TRBD2. Germline CDR1 ENHRY, CDR2 SYGVKD. J gave up 4 bases and V 0 bases, and 9 bases lay outside the gene matches. This CDR3 region has 16 residues.